This TCR beta chain was sequenced in a study of cytomegalovirus exposure and HLA in healthy donors. From germline, CDR1 is MNHNS and CDR2 SASEGT. This CDR3 is 12 amino acids long. The V end lost 9 bases, the J end lost 7 bases, and 12 bases lay between the germline ends. With 60 Vbeta and 13 Jbeta primers, the PCR was carried out. Profiling relied on immunoSEQ multiplex PCR, and the TCRdb table lists in-frame clones only, not all of them. The table shows about 130,000 clones, with over 70% occurring only once. Study observations and caveats: Accurate prediction of most subjects' HLA-A and HLA-B alleles from TCR beta sequences was reported. Some V segments (TRBV6-2 and TRBV6-3 among them) were excluded as indistinguishable.

For this clone: Its antigen is still unknown.

The receptor was isolated from a man younger than 45 in good health and CMV-seronegative. The genes are TRBV6-1 and TRBJ2-2; D is uncertain. Material for sequencing was PBMCs. The CDR3 sequence is CASSQLNGELFF. The CDR3 coding sequence is TGTGCCAGTTCACAATTAAACGGGGAGCTGTTTTTT.